The source of this T cell receptor beta chain is a study of Ad26.COV2.S vaccination and SARS-CoV-2 variants. The wider study: Dosing was one shot or two shots 56 days apart.

General study points: Total responses of T cells may have been underestimated by the analyses of TCR breadth and depth. Placebo recipients showed lower spike-specific TCR breadth than vaccinees.

This clone appeared once. The antigen remains unidentified. Noted treatment: 15 to 20 received Ad26.COV2.S at low or high dose, single or two shots; roughly five received placebo; per-sample allocation not given. Repertoires come from day 63 after the first vaccine or placebo injection. Boston hosted the donor, who was an adult aged 18-55 years. Germline V lookup: CDR1 LGHDT, CDR2 YNNKEL (reference sequence). The germline V and J ends were trimmed by 3 bases and 0 bases, with 12 bases remaining between them. There are 16 residues in the CDR3. Libraries were prepared by immunoSEQ multiplex PCR; TCRdb keeps only in-frame clonotypes and omits some of them. The sample lists 440,000 or so clones, about 90% seen once, with approximately 4.3% in the top ten.

The sequence was obtained from a person aged 18-65 years who received the Ad26.COV2.S COVID-19 vaccine or a placebo. V is TRBV3-1 (or the pseudogene TRBV3-2) and J is TRBJ1-3; D is undetermined. The sample consisted of peripheral blood, taken in a trial of Ad26.COV2.S vaccine versus placebo. The CDR3 DNA is TGTGCCAGCAGCCATGTTATGGACTCCTCTGGAAACACCATATATTTT. Protein sequence: CASSHVMDSSGNTIYF.